A selection of T cell receptor beta chains follows, all from one sample in a study of response to subunit inactivated influenza vaccine. One entry per CDR3 protein, called by TCRdb with MiXCR from the RT-PCR reads. The table shows 550,000 to 800,000 distinct CDR3 sequences, with around 14% occurring only once. Sample: PBMCs from blood, taken roughly 15 days before vaccination. Source of these receptors: a man aged 50 to 59 who received an inactivated influenza vaccine. CDR3s leave out the opening cysteine and the closing phenylalanine or tryptophan. D genes are given only for firm matches.

TRBD1 TRBJ2-2 TRBV28 ASSLSGQGNTGELF
TRBD1 TRBJ2-4 TRBV27 ASSPGQVGAKNIQY
TRBD2 TRBJ2-7 TRBV14 ASSPLLAELYYEQY
- TRBJ1-1 TRBV6-4 ASSPRANTEAF
- TRBJ2-7 TRBV14 ASSQDVVYEQY
TRBD1 TRBJ2-7 TRBV5-1 ASSTGTGYEQY
- TRBJ1-2 TRBV28 ASNIGRSYGYT
- TRBJ2-1 TRBV12-3/TRBV12-4 ASSSLGGGQIYNEQF
- TRBJ2-3 TRBV5-6 ASSLARKGRADTQY
- TRBJ2-3 TRBV4-2 ASSPDGNTQY
- TRBJ1-1 TRBV29-1 SVAVQGGTEAF
- TRBJ2-3 TRBV29-1 SVEGGDRSITDTQY
- TRBJ2-7 TRBV19 ASSPGQVSYEQY
- TRBJ2-6 TRBV4-3 ASSQATQLLSGANVLT
- TRBJ1-1 TRBV7-2 ASSLVWGSNTEAF
TRBD2 TRBJ2-5 TRBV14 ASSRWSSGRTETQY
TRBD2 TRBJ2-1 TRBV15 ATSRAREYNEQF
TRBD2 TRBJ2-2 TRBV7-6 ASSRSGGAGTGELF
- TRBJ2-3 TRBV7-8 ASRTLGKSSTDTQY
TRBD1 TRBJ1-4 TRBV20-1 SARKTTGDNEKLF
TRBD1 TRBJ1-6 TRBV4-1 ASTRDRGDSPLH
TRBD1 TRBJ2-2 TRBV5-1 ASSLAGGANTGELF
- TRBJ1-6 TRBV27 ASSPLRSPLH